What follows are 15 T cell receptor beta chains derived from one specimen sequenced in a study of blood T cell repertoires in COVID-19. Clones were read by immunoSEQ multiplex PCR, and TCRdb kept only the in-frame ones, dropping some. The profile covers 140,000 or so clones, with around 81% appearing a single time and roughly 8.2% taken by the ten largest. Sequencing was performed on peripheral blood. These receptors all stem from a human donor in a cohort sampled during active COVID-19.

J is TRBJ1-2 and V is TRBV6-2 or TRBV6-3; D is uncertain. The CDR3 is made up of 12 amino acids. The germline CDR1 and CDR2 sequences are MNHEY and SVGEGT. The V end lost 2 bases, the J end lost 6 bases, and 7 bases lay between the germline ends. CDR3 in DNA: TGTGCCAGCAGTTACCCCAGCGATGGCTACACCTTC. This gives the protein CASSYPSDGYTF.

The J gene is TRBJ2-1, the V gene TRBV2; 9 positions agree with TRBD2. The V segment lost 4 bases and the J segment 7 bases; nucleotides outside the gene matches: 14. The germline V gene encodes CDR1 SNHLY and CDR2 FYNNEI. The CDR3 runs to 17 residues. As DNA, the CDR3 is TGTGCCAGCAGTGGGTCCATGGGGCGGGAGGGCCTAAATGAGCAGTTCTTC. Translated: CASSGSMGREGLNEQFF.

The chain is built from TRBV5-1 and TRBJ2-5; perhaps TRBD1 as D (6 bases). Germline V gene sequence: CDR1 SGHRS, CDR2 YFSETQ. V was trimmed by 0 bases and J by 4 bases, leaving 7 bases between them. This CDR3 region has 13 residues. The CDR3 here is CASSLGQAETQYF. Here the CDR3 DNA reads TGCGCCAGCAGCTTGGGACAGGCAGAGACCCAGTACTTC.

J is TRBJ2-1 and V is TRBV10-3; 8 bases match TRBD2. The V and J ends lost 0 bases and 6 bases, in that order; junction bases with no gene match: 7. Germline CDR1 is ENHRY and CDR2 is SYGVKD. This CDR3 has 16 amino acids. CDR3 sequence reads: CAISESGLVLRNEQFF. The CDR3, as DNA: TGTGCCATCAGTGAGTCGGGACTAGTATTGCGCAATGAGCAGTTCTTC.

The chain has TRBV7-2 and TRBJ2-3, with D uncertain. CDR3 length equals 15 residues. CDR1 is SGHTA and CDR2 is FQGNSA in the germline V gene. The ends were cut back, 5 bases at V and 0 bases at J, with 12 bases in the middle. CDR3 sequence: CASSPQHGSTDTQYF. Here the CDR3 DNA reads TGTGCCAGCAGCCCTCAACACGGGAGCACAGATACGCAGTATTTT.

The count of this clone is one. V and J are TRBV6-2 or TRBV6-3 and TRBJ2-7; D is perhaps TRBD2 (6 bases). V was pared by 0 bases and J by 0 bases, with 12 bases between. This CDR3 is 16 amino acids long. Per germline, CDR1 MNHEY and CDR2 SVGEGT. DNA for the CDR3: TGTGCCAGCAGTTACTCCTTACTAGCCGACTCCTACGAGCAGTACTTC. Encoded protein: CASSYSLLADSYEQYF.

The V call is TRBV6-5, the J call TRBJ2-7; D is perhaps TRBD1 (6 bases). Germline V gives CDR1 MNHEY, CDR2 SVGAGI. V gave up 6 bases and J gave up 4 bases, with 13 bases separating them. This CDR3 has 13 amino acids. The CDR3: CASRPGVDYEQYF. The CDR3 bases are TGTGCCAGCAGGCCAGGGGTTGATTACGAGCAGTACTTC.

This clone was observed a handful of times. The rearrangement uses TRBV5-3 and TRBJ2-5, with TRBD1 matching 8 bases. TRBV5-3 is placed among ORFs of uncertain function. Unmatched junction bases numbered 9, after V lost 1 base and J lost 4 bases. The CDR3 is 16 residues long. The CDR3 sequence: CARSLPNRTGRETQYF. The CDR3 DNA is TGTGCCAGAAGCTTGCCCAATAGGACAGGGAGAGAGACCCAGTACTTC.

Only a few counts were recorded for this clone. V usage is TRBV18 and J usage is TRBJ1-3; 7 nucleotides match TRBD1. Germline V CDR1 and CDR2: KGHSH, LQKENI. This CDR3 region has 15 residues. Unmatched junction bases numbered 5, after V lost 6 bases and J lost 0 bases. The CDR3 nucleotides are TGTGCCAGCTCTCCCGGGACAGTCTCTGGAAACACCATATATTTT. This sequence encodes CASSPGTVSGNTIYF.

This clone was recorded once. The CDR3 here is CASSLLGGAGNTIYF. The CDR3 DNA sequence: TGTGCCAGCAGCCTACTGGGAGGAGCCGGAAACACCATATATTTT. The gene calls are TRBV11-1 and TRBJ1-3; no definite D call. Germline V gene sequence: CDR1 SGHAT, CDR2 FQDESV (reference sequence). The CDR3 contains 15 residues. Trimming took 5 bases from V and 4 from J, leaving 15 bases between them.

This chain connects TRBV19 to TRBJ2-1; 10 nucleotides agree with TRBD2. CDR3 length: 18 amino acids. J lost 2 bases, V lost 3 bases, and 10 bases had no gene match. Germline V gene data show CDR1 as LNHDA and CDR2 as SQIVND (reference sequence). The CDR3 coding sequence is TGTGCCAGTAGTATTTCCTTTCTAGCGGGAGCGCCCTACAATGAGCAGTTCTTC. Translation: CASSISFLAGAPYNEQFF.

The chain is built from TRBV28 and TRBJ1-2; 7 bases line up with TRBD1. This CDR3 has 14 amino acids. Germline V CDR1 and CDR2: MDHEN, SYDVKM. Trimming cost V 2 bases and J 5 bases; bases outside gene matches: 5. CDR3 nucleotides: TGTGCCAGCAGTTTACGACAGGGCGCGTATGGCTACACCTTC. This encodes CASSLRQGAYGYTF.

The chain carries TRBV7-9 and TRBJ2-7; 7 nucleotides line up with TRBD2. V lost 1 base and J lost 2; bases outside the gene matches: 2. From germline, CDR1 is SEHNR and CDR2 FQNEAQ (reference sequence). This CDR3 region has 14 residues. The CDR3 here is CASSLGAGAYEQYF. In DNA form, the CDR3 reads TGTGCCAGCAGCTTAGGGGCGGGAGCCTACGAGCAGTACTTC.

The count of this clone is one. V is TRBV7-9 and J is TRBJ1-1, with D possibly matching TRBD1 (6 bases). V lost 5 bases to trimming and J lost 6 bases, with 22 bases between them. CDR3 size: 16 residues. The germline V gene encodes CDR1 SEHNR and CDR2 FQNEAQ (reference sequence). The CDR3 loop is CASSRGGHQVHAEAFF. For the CDR3, the DNA is TGTGCCAGCAGCCGAGGGGGACATCAAGTGCACGCTGAAGCTTTCTTT.

The genes are TRBV28 and TRBJ2-3; 7 nucleotides agree with TRBD1. After removal of 3 bases from V and 0 bases from J, the junction contained 9 bases not matched to a gene. The CDR3 has 17 amino acids. Germline V gene sequence: CDR1 MDHEN, CDR2 SYDVKM. DNA of the CDR3: TGTGCCAGCAGTTTCAGGCAGGGGGAATCTAGCACAGATACGCAGTATTTT. Its translation is CASSFRQGESSTDTQYF.